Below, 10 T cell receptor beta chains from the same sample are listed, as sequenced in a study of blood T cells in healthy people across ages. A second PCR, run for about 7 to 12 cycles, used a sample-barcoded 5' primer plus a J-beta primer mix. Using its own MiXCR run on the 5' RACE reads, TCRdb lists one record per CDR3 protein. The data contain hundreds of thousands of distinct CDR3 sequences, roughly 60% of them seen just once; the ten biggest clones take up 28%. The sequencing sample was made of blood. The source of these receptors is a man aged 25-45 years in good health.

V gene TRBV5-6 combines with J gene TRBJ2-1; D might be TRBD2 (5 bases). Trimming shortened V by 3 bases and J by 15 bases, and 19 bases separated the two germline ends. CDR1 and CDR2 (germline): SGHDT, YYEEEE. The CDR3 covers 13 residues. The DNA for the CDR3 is TGTGCCAGCAGCTCGAGCGGACTCCAAAAGGGGTTCTTC. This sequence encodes CASSSSGLQKGFF.

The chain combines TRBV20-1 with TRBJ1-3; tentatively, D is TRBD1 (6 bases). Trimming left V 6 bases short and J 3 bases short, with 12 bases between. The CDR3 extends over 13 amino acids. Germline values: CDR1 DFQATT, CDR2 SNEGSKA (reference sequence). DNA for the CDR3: TGCAGTGCGCAGGGGAGTGTTGGAAACACCATATATTTT. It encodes CSAQGSVGNTIYF.

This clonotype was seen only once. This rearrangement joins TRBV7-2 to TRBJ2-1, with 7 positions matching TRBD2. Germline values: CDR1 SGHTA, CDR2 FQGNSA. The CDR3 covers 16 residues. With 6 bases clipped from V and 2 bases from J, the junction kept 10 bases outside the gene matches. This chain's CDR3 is CASRSRAGEAYNEQFF. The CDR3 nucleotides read TGTGCCAGCAGATCAAGGGCGGGGGAGGCCTACAATGAGCAGTTCTTC. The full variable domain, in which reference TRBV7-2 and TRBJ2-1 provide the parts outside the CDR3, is GAGVSQSPSNKVTEKGKDVELRCDPISGHTALYWYRQSLGQGLEFLIYFQGNSAPDKSGLPSDRFSAERTGGSVSTLTIQRTQQEDSAVYLCASRSRAGEAYNEQFFGPGTRLTVL.

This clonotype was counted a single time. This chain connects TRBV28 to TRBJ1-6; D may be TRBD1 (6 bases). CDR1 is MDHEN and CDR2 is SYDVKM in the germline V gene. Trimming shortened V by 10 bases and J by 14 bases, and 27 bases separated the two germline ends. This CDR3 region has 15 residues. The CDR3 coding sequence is TGTGCCACCTACACGTCGGGGGCCCTCATGTTCACCCTCCACTTT. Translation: CATYTSGALMFTLHF. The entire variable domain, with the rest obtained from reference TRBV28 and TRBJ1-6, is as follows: DVKVTQSSRYLVKRTGEKVFLECVQDMDHENMFWYRQDPGLGLRLIYFSYDVKMKEKGDIPEGYSVSREKKERFSLILESASTNQTSMYLCATYTSGALMFTLHFGNGTRLTVT.

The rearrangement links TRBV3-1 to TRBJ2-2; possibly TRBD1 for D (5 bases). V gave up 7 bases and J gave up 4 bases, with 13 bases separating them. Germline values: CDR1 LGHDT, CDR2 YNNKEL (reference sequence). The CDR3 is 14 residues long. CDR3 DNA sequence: TGTGCCAGCAACCAGGGCCAGGGCACCGGGGAGCTGTTTTTT. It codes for CASNQGQGTGELFF. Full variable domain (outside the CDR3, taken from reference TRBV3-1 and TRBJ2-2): DTAVSQTPKYLVTQMGNDKSIKCEQNLGHDTMYWYKQDSKKFLKIMFSYNNKELIINETVPNRFSPKSPDKAHLNLHINSLELGDSAVYFCASNQGQGTGELFFGEGSRLTVL.

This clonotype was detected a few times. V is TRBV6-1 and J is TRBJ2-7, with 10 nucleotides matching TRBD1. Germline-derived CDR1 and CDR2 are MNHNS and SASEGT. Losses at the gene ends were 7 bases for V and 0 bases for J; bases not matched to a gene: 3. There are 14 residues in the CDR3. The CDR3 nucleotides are TGTGCCAGCAAAGGACAGGGGGACTCCTACGAGCAGTACTTC. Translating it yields CASKGQGDSYEQYF.

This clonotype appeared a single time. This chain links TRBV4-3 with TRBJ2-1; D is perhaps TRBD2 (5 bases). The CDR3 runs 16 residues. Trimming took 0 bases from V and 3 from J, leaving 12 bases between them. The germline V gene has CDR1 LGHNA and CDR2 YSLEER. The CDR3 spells CASSQDSRGGYNEQFF. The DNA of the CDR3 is TGCGCCAGCAGCCAAGATAGTCGGGGTGGCTACAATGAGCAGTTCTTC.

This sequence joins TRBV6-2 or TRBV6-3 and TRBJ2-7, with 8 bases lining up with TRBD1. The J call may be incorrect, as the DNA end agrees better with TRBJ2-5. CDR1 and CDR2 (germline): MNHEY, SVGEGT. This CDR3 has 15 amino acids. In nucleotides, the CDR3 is TGTGCCAGCAGAACACGCGGGACAGGCCAAGAGACCCAGTACTTC. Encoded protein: CASRTRGTGQETQYF.

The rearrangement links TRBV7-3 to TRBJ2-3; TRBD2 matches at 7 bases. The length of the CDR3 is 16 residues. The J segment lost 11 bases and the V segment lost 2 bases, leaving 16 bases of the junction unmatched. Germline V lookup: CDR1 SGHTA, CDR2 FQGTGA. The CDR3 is CASSLQPSARGRRQYF. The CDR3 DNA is TGTGCCAGCAGCTTACAGCCCTCCGCGCGGGGGAGAAGGCAGTATTTT.

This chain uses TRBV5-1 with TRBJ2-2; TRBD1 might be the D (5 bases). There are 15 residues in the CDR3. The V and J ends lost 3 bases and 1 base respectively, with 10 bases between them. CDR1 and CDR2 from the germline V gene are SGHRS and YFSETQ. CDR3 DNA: TGCGCCAGCAGCTGGGCGACAGAGAACACCGGGGAGCTGTTTTTT. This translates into CASSWATENTGELFF.